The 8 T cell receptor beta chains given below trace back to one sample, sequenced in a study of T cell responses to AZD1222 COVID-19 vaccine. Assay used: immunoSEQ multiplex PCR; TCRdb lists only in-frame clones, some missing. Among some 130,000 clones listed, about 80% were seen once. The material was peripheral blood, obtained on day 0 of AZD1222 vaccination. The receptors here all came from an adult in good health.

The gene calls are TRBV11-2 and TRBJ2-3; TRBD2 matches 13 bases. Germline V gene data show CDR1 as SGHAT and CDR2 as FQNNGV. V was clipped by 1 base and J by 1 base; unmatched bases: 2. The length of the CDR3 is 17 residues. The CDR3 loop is CASSLVGTSGGTDTQYF. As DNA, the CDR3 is TGTGCCAGCAGCTTAGTAGGGACTAGCGGGGGCACAGATACGCAGTATTTT. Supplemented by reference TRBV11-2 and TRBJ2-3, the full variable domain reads EAGVAQSPRYKIIEKRQSVAFWCNPISGHATLYWYQQILGQGPKLLIQFQNNGVVDDSQLPKDRFSAERLKGVDSTLKIQPAKLEDSAVYLCASSLVGTSGGTDTQYFGPGTRLTVL.

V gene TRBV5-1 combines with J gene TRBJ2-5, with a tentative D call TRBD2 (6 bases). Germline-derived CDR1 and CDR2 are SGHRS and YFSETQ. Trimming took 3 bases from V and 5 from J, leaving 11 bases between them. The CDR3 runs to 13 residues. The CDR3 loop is CASSSTGGETQYF. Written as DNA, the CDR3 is TGCGCCAGCAGCTCGACTGGAGGGGAGACCCAGTACTTC.

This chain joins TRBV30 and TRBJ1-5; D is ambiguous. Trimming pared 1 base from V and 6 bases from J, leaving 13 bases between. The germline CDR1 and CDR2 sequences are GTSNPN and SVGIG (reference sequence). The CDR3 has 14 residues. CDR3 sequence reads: CAWSAGGFGQPQHF. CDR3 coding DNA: TGTGCCTGGAGTGCGGGAGGTTTTGGTCAGCCCCAGCATTTT.

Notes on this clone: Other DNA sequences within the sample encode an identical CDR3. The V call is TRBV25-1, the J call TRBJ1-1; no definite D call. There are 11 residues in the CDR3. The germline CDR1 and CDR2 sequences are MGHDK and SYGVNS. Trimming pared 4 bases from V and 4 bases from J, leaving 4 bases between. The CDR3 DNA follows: TGTGCCAGCAGTGGCGGCACTGAAGCTTTCTTT. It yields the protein CASSGGTEAFF.

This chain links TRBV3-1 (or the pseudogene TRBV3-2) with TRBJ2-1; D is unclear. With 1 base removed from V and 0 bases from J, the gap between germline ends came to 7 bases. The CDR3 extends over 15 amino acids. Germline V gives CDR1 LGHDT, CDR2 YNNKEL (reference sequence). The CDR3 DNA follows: TGTGCCAGCAGCCAAGCCTCCTTCTCCTACAATGAGCAGTTCTTC. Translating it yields CASSQASFSYNEQFF.

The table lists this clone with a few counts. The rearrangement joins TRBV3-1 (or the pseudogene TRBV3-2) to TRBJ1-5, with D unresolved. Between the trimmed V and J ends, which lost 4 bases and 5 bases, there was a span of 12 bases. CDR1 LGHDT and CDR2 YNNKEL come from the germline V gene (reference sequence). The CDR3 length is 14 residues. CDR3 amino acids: CASSPYIGDQPQHF. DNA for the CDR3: TGTGCCAGCAGCCCCTATATCGGGGATCAGCCCCAGCATTTT.

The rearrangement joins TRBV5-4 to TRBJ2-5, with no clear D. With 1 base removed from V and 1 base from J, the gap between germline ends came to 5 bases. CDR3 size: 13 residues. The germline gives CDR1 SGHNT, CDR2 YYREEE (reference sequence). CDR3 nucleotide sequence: TGTGCCAGCAGCTTGCCCCGCCAAGAGACCCAGTACTTC. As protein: CASSLPRQETQYF.

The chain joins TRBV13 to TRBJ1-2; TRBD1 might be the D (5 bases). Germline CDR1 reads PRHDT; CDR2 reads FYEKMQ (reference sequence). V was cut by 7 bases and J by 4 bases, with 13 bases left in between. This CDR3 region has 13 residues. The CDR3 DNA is TGTGCCAGCACCACCCGGGACGGCTATGGCTACACCTTC. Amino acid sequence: CASTTRDGYGYTF.